The clone carrying this T cell receptor beta chain was recorded only once. Its antigen is not identified. This may come from a read error, since a much larger clone is one base off. A second PCR, run for about 7 to 12 cycles, used a sample-barcoded 5' primer plus a J-beta primer mix. TCRdb re-analysed the 5' RACE reads in MiXCR, keeping a single row per CDR3 protein. Here the sample spans around 1.5 million distinct CDR3 sequences, 30% to 35% being singletons. This sample was included in a study of blood T cells in healthy people across ages. General study findings and limits: It was not possible, with unsorted PBMCs, to conclusively compare naive and antigen-experienced cells. Estimated diversity that came from one million T cells was considered an underestimate.

Total RNA was extracted at no less than 6 micrograms per sample. The sample taken for sequencing was blood. The receptor's source is a young woman in good health.

CDR3 DNA sequence: TGCGGTGGGGGGAAAGATACGCAGTATTTT. Translating it yields CGGGKDTQYF. The chain carries TRBV29-1 and TRBJ2-3; the D gene is possibly TRBD2 (6 bases). There are 10 residues in the CDR3. From germline, CDR1 is SQVTM and CDR2 ANQGSEA.